Below, 5 T cell receptor beta chains from the same sample are listed, as sequenced in a study of Graves' ophthalmopathy and Graves' hyperthyroidism. TCR beta CDR3 regions were amplified from RNA transcripts. Amplification began with first-round RT-PCR using HTBI primers, then second-round multiplex PCR was performed. From the multiplex PCR reads, TCRdb called clonotypes with MiXCR, one entry per CDR3 protein. The repertoire consists of 300,000 to 450,000 distinct CDR3 sequences, with about 18% occurring once and the leading ten covering 2.4%. Specimen: peripheral blood. These TCRs come from an adult woman with stable Graves' hyperthyroidism.

This clonotype was counted many times. The rearrangement joins TRBV30 to TRBJ2-5; D unclear. This CDR3 has 13 amino acids. Per germline, CDR1 GTSNPN and CDR2 SVGIG (reference sequence). Trimming stripped 0 bases from V and 4 bases from J, with 9 bases between. In DNA, the CDR3 is TGTGCCTGGAGTGTACATCTGCGAGAGACCCAGTACTTC. Translated: CAWSVHLRETQYF.

Ten or more counts support this clonotype. The rearrangement links TRBV12-3 or TRBV12-4 to TRBJ2-4, with 7 positions matching TRBD1. V was clipped by 5 bases and J by 4 bases; unmatched bases: 8. This CDR3 is built from 15 residues. The CDR3 DNA reads TGTGCCAGCAGTGCCCCGGGACAGCGAAAAAACATTCAGTACTTC. Translating gives CASSAPGQRKNIQYF.

At least ten counts were recorded for this clonotype. The chain couples TRBV6-5 to TRBJ2-7; D might be TRBD1 (6 bases). Germline loops: CDR1 MNHEY, CDR2 SVGAGI. V was clipped by 5 bases and J by 7 bases, with 18 bases between them. The CDR3 runs 14 residues. The CDR3 loop is CASSHFRGSREQYF. DNA of the CDR3: TGTGCCAGCAGTCATTTCAGGGGATCACGTGAGCAGTACTTC.

The chain has TRBV4-1 and TRBJ1-1, with 8 positions matching TRBD1. The germline gives CDR1 MGHRA, CDR2 YSYEKL. The CDR3 spans 15 residues. The junction had 4 bases not matched to a gene; V was cut back by 3 bases and J by 1 base. Here the CDR3 reads CASSQLGQGNTEAFF. The CDR3 coding sequence is TGCGCCAGCAGCCAGCTCGGACAGGGGAACACTGAAGCTTTCTTT.

At least ten counts were recorded for this clonotype. The rearrangement joins TRBV12-3 or TRBV12-4 to TRBJ1-2; TRBD1 aligns across 8 bases. The CDR3 consists of 13 residues. Trimming took 2 bases from V and 8 from J; bases not matched to a gene: 4. The CDR3 sequence is CASSLQGAQGYTF. CDR3 DNA sequence: TGTGCCAGCAGTTTACAGGGGGCGCAAGGCTACACCTTC.